This T cell receptor (beta chain) is from a study of multiple sclerosis patients with progressive multifocal leukoencephalopathy. This was a survey-level run. The protocol was immunoSEQ multiplex PCR, while the TCRdb copy is restricted to in-frame clones and leaves out a portion. The profile shows over 25,000 clones, about 90% of them singletons. The time point is: time of PML onset. Per the germline V gene, CDR1 is SGHRS and CDR2 is YFSETQ. V was cut by 5 bases and J by 0 bases, with 33 bases left in between. The CDR3 is 22 amino acids. The sequenced sample was PBMCs, obtained from a patient treated with natalizumab. The chain employs TRBV5-1 and TRBJ2-1; D possibly corresponds to TRBD2 (5 bases). The TCR sequence derives from a human donor with progressive multifocal leukoencephalopathy. CDR3: CASSPALAHSSGPSSSYNEQFF. CDR3 nucleotide sequence: TGCGCCAGCAGTCCCGCGCTAGCTCATTCCTCCGGACCGAGTAGCTCCTACAATGAGCAGTTCTTC.